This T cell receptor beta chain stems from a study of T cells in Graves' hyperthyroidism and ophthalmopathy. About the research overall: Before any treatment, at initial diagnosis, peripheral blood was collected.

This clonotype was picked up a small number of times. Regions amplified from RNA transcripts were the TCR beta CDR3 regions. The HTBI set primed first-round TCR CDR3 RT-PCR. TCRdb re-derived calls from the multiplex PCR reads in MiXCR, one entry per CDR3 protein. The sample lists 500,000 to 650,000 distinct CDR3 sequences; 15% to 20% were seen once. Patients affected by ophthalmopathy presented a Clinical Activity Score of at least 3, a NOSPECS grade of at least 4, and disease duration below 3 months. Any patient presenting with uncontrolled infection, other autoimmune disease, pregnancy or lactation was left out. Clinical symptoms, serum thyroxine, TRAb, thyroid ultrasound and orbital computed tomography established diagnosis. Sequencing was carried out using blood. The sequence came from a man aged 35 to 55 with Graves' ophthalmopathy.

For the CDR3, the DNA is TGTGCCAGCAGGCCCCCCCGGGTCTCTGAAGCTTTCTTT. It yields the protein CASRPPRVSEAFF. J is TRBJ1-1 and V is TRBV6-1; no reliable D call. The V gene's germline CDR1 is MNHNS and CDR2 SASEGT. The V and J ends lost 6 bases and 6 bases respectively, with 14 bases between them. The CDR3 has 13 residues.